This is a list of T cell receptor beta chains from one sample in a study of blood T cells in healthy people across ages. TCRdb recomputed calls from the 5' RACE reads with MiXCR, one row per CDR3 protein. The table lists 1.5 million to 2 million distinct CDR3 sequences, roughly 27% of them singletons. Input material: blood. The receptor source for this set is a woman aged 25 to 45 in good health. Each CDR3 is given with its conserved first and last residue. The order of the fields is V gene, clone size, J gene, CDR3 protein. Not every row has a clone size; where given, it reads once, few, many or a size class.

TRBV20-1	-	TRBJ1-1	CSAKPGNMNTEAFF
TRBV7-9	few	TRBJ1-2	CASNPPGSGYTF
TRBV3-1	few	TRBJ2-3	CASSQESSFDTQYF
TRBV2	-	TRBJ1-5	CASSETGPRQPQHF
TRBV20-1	-	TRBJ2-1	CSARRDFGAGGPSHNEQFF
TRBV5-1	few	TRBJ2-5	CASRVQGARETQYF
TRBV5-4	-	TRBJ2-1	CASSRKGSNPNEQFF
TRBV4-1	-	TRBJ2-5	CASSLAARSTQETQYF
TRBV7-2	few	TRBJ2-1	CASSLGLGMTYNEQFF
TRBV7-6	many	TRBJ2-7	CASSSWGSGEQYF
TRBV7-9	-	TRBJ2-1	CASSREGANEQFF
TRBV25-1	many	TRBJ2-5	CASSGTPQETQYF
TRBV27	few	TRBJ2-1	CASSLSDWSSYNEQFF
TRBV3-1	-	TRBJ1-2	CASSQRDRPQRWGGYTF
TRBV13	-	TRBJ2-3	CASSPTSYDTQYF
TRBV29-1	once	TRBJ2-1	CSVVGLAGVGTYNEQFF
TRBV28	-	TRBJ2-2	CASREGSANTGELFF
TRBV10-3	many	TRBJ2-5	CAISESVKETQYF
TRBV5-1	-	TRBJ2-3	CASSLGVASWDTDTQYF
TRBV7-8	few	TRBJ2-1	CASSSWGQGGDNEQFF
TRBV4-1	few	TRBJ2-1	CASSPFSGGGNEQFF
TRBV6-1	-	TRBJ1-6	CASTGQTNSPLHF
TRBV6-2/TRBV6-3	few	TRBJ1-5	CASSYGVGPQHF
TRBV7-6	-	TRBJ2-3	CASSSGQGRGTRYF
TRBV10-2	few	TRBJ1-2	CASSEQSPGSYTF
TRBV5-6	few	TRBJ2-5	CASSPRGRLQETQYF
TRBV20-1	many	TRBJ1-2	CSAGAGRNYGYTF
TRBV7-3	few	TRBJ2-7	CASSPGGNGEQYF
TRBV7-2	many	TRBJ1-6	CASSPTPLGQGASSPLHF
TRBV7-9	once	TRBJ2-3	CASSFSRGGQADTQYF
TRBV20-1	many	TRBJ2-1	CSARDRRGGYNELQFF
TRBV29-1	few	TRBJ2-3	CSVEDTGGDTQYF
TRBV10-2	many	TRBJ2-7	CASSDPNSGSGYEQYF
TRBV7-2	-	TRBJ2-5	CASSLGTGSKETQYF
TRBV6-2/TRBV6-3	-	TRBJ2-3	CATRQGVTDTQYF
TRBV7-9	-	TRBJ2-5	CASATLGSETQYF
TRBV2	few	TRBJ2-1	CASSAGLAASYNEQFF
TRBV7-2	-	TRBJ2-1	CASSLRGRVADEQFF
TRBV28	-	TRBJ2-3	CASLQGGRLDTQYF
TRBV4-1	few	TRBJ1-2	CASSQDIGPPSLNYGYTF
TRBV20-1	-	TRBJ2-1	CSAKDASGTSSSYNEQFF
TRBV20-1	-	TRBJ2-5	CSAREPRKKTQYF
TRBV7-9	few	TRBJ2-4	CASSPLAGGYNEQYF
TRBV12-2	-	TRBJ1-1	CASRFWRGHRKNIEAFF
TRBV20-1	many	TRBJ2-1	CSATHVINEQFF
TRBV25-1	-	TRBJ2-3	CASSEQDREGNTQYF
TRBV2	-	TRBJ1-4	CASNLGTGNEKLFF
TRBV28	few	TRBJ2-7	CATGGGFYEQYF
TRBV12-3/TRBV12-4	-	TRBJ2-1	CASSWPGAHNEQFF
TRBV7-9	few	TRBJ1-2	CAVNGYTF
TRBV12-3/TRBV12-4	few	TRBJ1-6	CASSSGRYDSPLHF
TRBV3-1	many	TRBJ2-3	CASREQGTDTQYF
TRBV6-6	-	TRBJ2-1	CASSYGVETSDYNEQFF
TRBV7-8	few	TRBJ1-2	CASSDSFYGYTF
TRBV2	-	TRBJ2-3	CAGRPGTSGDTQYF
TRBV6-5	-	TRBJ2-2	CASSRNGWTGELFF
TRBV5-5	-	TRBJ1-6	CASSPGIGSPLHF
TRBV5-5	-	TRBJ1-4	CASSFPGGATTNEKLFF
TRBV18	few	TRBJ2-1	CASSRTGNSRGLNEQFF
TRBV20-1	many	TRBJ2-7	CSATTGDEQYF